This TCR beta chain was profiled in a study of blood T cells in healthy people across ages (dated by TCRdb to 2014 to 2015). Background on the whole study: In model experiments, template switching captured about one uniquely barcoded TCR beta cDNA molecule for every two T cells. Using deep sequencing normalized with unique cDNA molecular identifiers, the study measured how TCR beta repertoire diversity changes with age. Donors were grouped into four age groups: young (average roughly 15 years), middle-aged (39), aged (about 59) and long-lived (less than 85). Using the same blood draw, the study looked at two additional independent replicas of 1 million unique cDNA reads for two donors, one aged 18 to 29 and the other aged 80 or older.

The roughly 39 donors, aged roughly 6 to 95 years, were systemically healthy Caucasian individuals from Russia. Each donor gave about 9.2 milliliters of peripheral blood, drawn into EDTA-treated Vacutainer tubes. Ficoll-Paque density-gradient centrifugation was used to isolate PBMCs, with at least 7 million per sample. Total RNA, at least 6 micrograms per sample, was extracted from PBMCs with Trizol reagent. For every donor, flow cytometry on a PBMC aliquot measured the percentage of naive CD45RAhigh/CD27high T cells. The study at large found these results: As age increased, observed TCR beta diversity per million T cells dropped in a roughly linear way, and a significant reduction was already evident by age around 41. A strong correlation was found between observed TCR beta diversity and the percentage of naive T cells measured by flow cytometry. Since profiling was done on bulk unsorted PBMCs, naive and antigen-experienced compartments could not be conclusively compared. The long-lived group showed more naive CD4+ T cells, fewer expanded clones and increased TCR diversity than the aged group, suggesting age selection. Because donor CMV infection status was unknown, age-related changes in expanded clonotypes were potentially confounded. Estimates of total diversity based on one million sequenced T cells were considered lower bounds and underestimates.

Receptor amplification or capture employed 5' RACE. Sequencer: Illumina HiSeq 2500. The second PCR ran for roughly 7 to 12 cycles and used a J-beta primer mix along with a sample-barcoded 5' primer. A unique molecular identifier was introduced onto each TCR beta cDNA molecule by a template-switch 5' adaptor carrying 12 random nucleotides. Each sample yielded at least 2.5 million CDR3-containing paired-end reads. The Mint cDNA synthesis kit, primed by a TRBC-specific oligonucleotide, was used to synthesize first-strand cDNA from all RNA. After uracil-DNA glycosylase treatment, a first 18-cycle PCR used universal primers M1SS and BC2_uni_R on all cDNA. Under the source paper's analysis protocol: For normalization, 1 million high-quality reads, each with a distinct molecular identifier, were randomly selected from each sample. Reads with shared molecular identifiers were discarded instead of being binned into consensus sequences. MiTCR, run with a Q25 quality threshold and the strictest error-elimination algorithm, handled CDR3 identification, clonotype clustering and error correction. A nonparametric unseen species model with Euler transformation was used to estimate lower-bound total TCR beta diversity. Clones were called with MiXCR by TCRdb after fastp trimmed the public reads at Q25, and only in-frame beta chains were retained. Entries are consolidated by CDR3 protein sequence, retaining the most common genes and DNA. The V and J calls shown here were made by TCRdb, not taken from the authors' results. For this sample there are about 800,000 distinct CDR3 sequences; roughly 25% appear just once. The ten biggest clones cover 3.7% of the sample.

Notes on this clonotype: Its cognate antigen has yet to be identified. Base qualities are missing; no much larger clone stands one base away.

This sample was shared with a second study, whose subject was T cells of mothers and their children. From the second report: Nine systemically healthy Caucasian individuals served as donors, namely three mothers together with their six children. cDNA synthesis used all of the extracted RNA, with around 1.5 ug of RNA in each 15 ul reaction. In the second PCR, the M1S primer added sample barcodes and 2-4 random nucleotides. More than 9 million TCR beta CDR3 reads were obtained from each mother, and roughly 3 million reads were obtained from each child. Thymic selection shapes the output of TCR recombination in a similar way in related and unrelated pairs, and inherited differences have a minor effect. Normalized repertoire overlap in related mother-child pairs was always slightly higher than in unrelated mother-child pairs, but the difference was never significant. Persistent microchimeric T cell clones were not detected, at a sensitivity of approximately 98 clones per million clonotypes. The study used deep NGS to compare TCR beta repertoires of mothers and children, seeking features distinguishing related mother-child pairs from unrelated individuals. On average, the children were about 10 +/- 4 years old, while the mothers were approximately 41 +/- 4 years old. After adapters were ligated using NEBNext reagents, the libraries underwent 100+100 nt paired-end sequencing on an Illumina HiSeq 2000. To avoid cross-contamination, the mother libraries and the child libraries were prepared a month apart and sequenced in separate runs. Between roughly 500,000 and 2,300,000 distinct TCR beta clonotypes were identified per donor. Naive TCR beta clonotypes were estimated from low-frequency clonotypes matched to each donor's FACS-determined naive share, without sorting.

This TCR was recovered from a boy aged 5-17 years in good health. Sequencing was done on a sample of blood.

At the DNA level, the sequence is TGCAGTGCTACAGAAGGGACAGGGACCTACGAGCAGTACTTC. It translates to CSATEGTGTYEQYF. The chain uses TRBV20-1 and TRBJ2-7, with 9 middle bases fitting TRBD1. The CDR3 holds 14 amino acids from the cysteine to the phenylalanine. Left in the record is the CDR3 DNA by itself, 42 bases read in frame from the first base. The germline V gene encodes CDR1 DFQATT and CDR2 SNEGSKA (reference sequence). Clipping removes 4 bases from V and 2 bases from J, with 6 as the unmatched junction base count.